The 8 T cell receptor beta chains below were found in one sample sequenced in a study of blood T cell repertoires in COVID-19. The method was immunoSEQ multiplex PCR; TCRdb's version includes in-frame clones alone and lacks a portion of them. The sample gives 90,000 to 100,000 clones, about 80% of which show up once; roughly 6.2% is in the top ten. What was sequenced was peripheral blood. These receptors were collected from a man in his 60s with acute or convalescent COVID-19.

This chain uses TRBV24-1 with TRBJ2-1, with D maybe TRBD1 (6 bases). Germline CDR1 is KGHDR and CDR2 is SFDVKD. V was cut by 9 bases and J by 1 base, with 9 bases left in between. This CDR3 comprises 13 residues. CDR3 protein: CATGDISYNEQFF. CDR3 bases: TGTGCCACCGGGGACATTTCCTACAATGAGCAGTTCTTC.

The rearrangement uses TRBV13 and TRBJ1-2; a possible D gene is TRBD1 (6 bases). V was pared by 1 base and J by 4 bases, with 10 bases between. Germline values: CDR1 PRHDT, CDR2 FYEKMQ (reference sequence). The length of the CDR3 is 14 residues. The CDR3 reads CASSLEGGFYGYTF. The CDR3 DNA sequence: TGTGCCAGCAGCTTAGAGGGGGGGTTCTATGGCTACACCTTC.

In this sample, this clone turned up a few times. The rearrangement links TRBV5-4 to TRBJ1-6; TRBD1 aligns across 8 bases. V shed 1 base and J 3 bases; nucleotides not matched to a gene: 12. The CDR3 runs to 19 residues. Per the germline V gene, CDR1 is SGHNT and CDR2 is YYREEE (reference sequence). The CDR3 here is CASSLRAGGQPYYNSPLHF. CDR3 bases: TGTGCCAGCAGCTTGAGGGCAGGGGGCCAACCTTACTATAATTCACCCCTCCACTTT.

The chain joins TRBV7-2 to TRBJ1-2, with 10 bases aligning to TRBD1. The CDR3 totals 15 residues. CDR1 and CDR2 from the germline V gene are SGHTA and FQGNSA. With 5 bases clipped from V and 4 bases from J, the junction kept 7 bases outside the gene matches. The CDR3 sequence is CASSIGTGEAYGYTF. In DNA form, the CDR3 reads TGTGCCAGCAGCATAGGGACAGGGGAGGCCTATGGCTACACCTTC.

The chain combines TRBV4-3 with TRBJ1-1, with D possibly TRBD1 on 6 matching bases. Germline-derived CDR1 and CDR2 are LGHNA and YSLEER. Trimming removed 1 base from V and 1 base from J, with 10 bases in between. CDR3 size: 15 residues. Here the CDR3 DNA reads TGCGCCAGCAGCCAAGCGCCGGGACAGAACACTGAAGCTTTCTTT. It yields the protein CASSQAPGQNTEAFF.

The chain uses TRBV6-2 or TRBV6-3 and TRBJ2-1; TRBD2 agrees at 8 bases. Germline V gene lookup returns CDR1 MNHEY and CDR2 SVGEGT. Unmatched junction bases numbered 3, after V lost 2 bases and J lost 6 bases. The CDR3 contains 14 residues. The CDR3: CASSYPGGFNEQFF. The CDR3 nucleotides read TGTGCCAGCAGTTACCCGGGGGGGTTCAATGAGCAGTTCTTC.

As DNA, the CDR3 is TGCGCCAGCTCTTCGGGACAGGGGACTGAAGCTTTCTTT. This translates into CASSSGQGTEAFF. This chain joins TRBV10-1 and TRBJ1-1; 10 bases are a match to TRBD1. Germline-derived CDR1 and CDR2 are WNHNN and SYGVQD (reference sequence). This CDR3 is 13 amino acids long. The V and J ends lost 8 bases and 5 bases, in that order; junction bases with no gene match: 5.

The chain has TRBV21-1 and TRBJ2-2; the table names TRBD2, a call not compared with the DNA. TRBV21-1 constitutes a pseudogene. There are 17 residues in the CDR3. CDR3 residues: CASSNPGTSRFTGELFF. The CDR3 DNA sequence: TGTGCCAGCAGCAACCCAGGGACTAGCAGGTTCACCGGGGAGCTGTTTTTT.